This is a list of T cell receptor beta chains from one sample in a study of T cell responses to AZD1222 COVID-19 vaccine. The repertoire was sequenced with immunoSEQ multiplex PCR; TCRdb's copy has only in-frame clones and lacks some. The table lists roughly 170,000 clones, roughly 92% of them singletons. Here the sequenced sample was peripheral blood, taken 28 days after the second AZD1222 dose. Receptor source: an adult who received the AZD1222 COVID-19 vaccine. Each CDR3 is given with its conserved first and last residue. Fields, in order: J gene, V gene, CDR3 length, D gene, clone size, CDR3 DNA, CDR3 protein. D genes are given only for firm matches. Size tells how often a clone was seen (once, few, many) or the class of an expanded clone, and some rows leave it out.

TRBJ1-1	TRBV5-1	15	TRBD1	.	TGCGCCAGCAGCTTGGTCCCACGCGACAGGGCTGAAGCTTTCTTT	CASSLVPRDRAEAFF
TRBJ2-2	TRBV5-1	16	TRBD1	.	TGCGCCAGCAGCTATGGGACAGAACCGAACACCGGGGAGCTGTTTTTT	CASSYGTEPNTGELFF
TRBJ2-1	TRBV3-1/TRBV3-2	17	TRBD2	.	TGTGCCAGCAGCCAAGAGACTAGCGGGAGGGAGTGGAATGAGCAGTTCTTC	CASSQETSGREWNEQFF
TRBJ1-5	TRBV27	13	.	.	TGTGCCAGCAGTTACGGGGCCAATCAGCCCCAGCATTTT	CASSYGANQPQHF
TRBJ1-1	TRBV10-3	16	.	.	TGTGCCATCAGTGAGTCGGTGGGCAGATTGAACACTGAAGCTTTCTTT	CAISESVGRLNTEAFF
TRBJ1-1	TRBV5-1	10	.	.	TGCGCCAAAAGGGACCGCGGAGCTTTCTTT	CAKRDRGAFF
TRBJ1-5	TRBV7-9	12	.	.	TGTGCCAGCAGCTTACCCGATCAGCCCCAGCATTTT	CASSLPDQPQHF
TRBJ2-1	TRBV11-2	14	TRBD2	.	TGTGCCAGCAGCCTAAGGGGACTAGGGGATGAGCAGTTCTTC	CASSLRGLGDEQFF
TRBJ1-6	TRBV6-1	12	.	.	TGTGCCAGCAGCCCTCATAATTCACCCCTCCACTTT	CASSPHNSPLHF
TRBJ2-6	TRBV29-1	14	TRBD1	.	TGCAGCGTTACCGGGACAGGGAAGGCCAACGTCCTGACTTTC	CSVTGTGKANVLTF
TRBJ2-7	TRBV18	14	.	.	TGTGCCAGCTCATTAACCGGACATAGCTACGAGCAGTACTTC	CASSLTGHSYEQYF
TRBJ2-3	TRBV7-3	18	.	.	TGTGCCAGCAGCCCACTATCTCCGGACCGAGGGAGCACAGATACGCAGTATTTT	CASSPLSPDRGSTDTQYF
TRBJ2-5	TRBV13	17	TRBD2	.	TGTGCCAGCAGCTTGCCGGGACTAGCGGAAGTGGGGGAGACCCAGTACTTC	CASSLPGLAEVGETQYF
TRBJ1-2	TRBV6-5	15	.	.	TGTGCCAGCACCAGCTCCGGATTCGCTAACTATGGCTACACCTTC	CASTSSGFANYGYTF
TRBJ2-2	TRBV19	14	.	once	TGTGCCAGTAGTATACTAGGGCGGATCGGGGAGCTGTTTTTT	CASSILGRIGELFF
TRBJ1-4	TRBV28	16	.	.	TGTGCCAGCAGTTTACCTCTGAGCAGCGGTGGGGAAAAACTGTTTTTT	CASSLPLSSGGEKLFF
TRBJ1-2	TRBV6-5	13	.	.	TGTGCCAGCAGTCATTCAGGGCTCCTTGGCTACACCTTC	CASSHSGLLGYTF
TRBJ1-3	TRBV25-1	17	.	once	TGTGCCAGCAGTGGATTTACCGGGGCAAAAAGGGTAAACACCATATATTTT	CASSGFTGAKRVNTIYF
TRBJ1-2	TRBV28	16	.	.	TGTGCCAGCATCCCAAGGAGGGGGACCAGTGAGGATGGCTACACCTTC	CASIPRRGTSEDGYTF